The rows below give T cell receptor beta chains drawn from one sample of a study of regulatory T cells in long-lasting Graves disease. From the multiplex PCR reads, TCRdb called clonotypes with MiXCR, one entry per CDR3 protein. The table has about 460,000 distinct CDR3 sequences, 20% to 25% seen once. Sequencing used peripheral blood mononuclear cells (PBMCs), obtained when the disease was refractory, from a patient treated with antithyroid drugs. Every receptor here comes from a female donor with Graves disease. CDR3s include the opening cysteine and the closing phenylalanine or tryptophan. The order of the fields is clone size, D gene, J gene, V gene, CDR3 DNA, CDR3 protein. The D gene is left open where the match is weak. Size is stated for part of the rows, as once, few or many counts, or as a class when the clone is expanded.

>-|TRBD2|TRBJ2-5|TRBV2
TGTGCCAGCATGCGGAGTAGGACTAGCGGAACTCAAGAGACCCAGTACTTC
CASMRSRTSGTQETQYF
>many|-|TRBJ1-4|TRBV29-1
TGCAGCGTTGTAATCGCCGTTGCAACTAATGAAAAACTGTTTTTT
CSVVIAVATNEKLFF
>many|TRBD1|TRBJ1-2|TRBV7-2
TGTGCCAGCAGCTTAGAGCGGCCCGAACAGGGGCATGGCTACACCTTC
CASSLERPEQGHGYTF
>few|-|TRBJ2-7|TRBV20-1
TGCAGTGCTAGAGTGGGCCAAAGCGAGCAGTACTTC
CSARVGQSEQYF
>many|-|TRBJ1-6|TRBV10-2
TGCGCCAGCAGGGCAGGACAAACCAATTCACCCCTCCACTTT
CASRAGQTNSPLHF
>few|-|TRBJ1-3|TRBV14
TGTGCCAGCAGCCACAAGGGGACGGAGGACTCTGGAAACACCATATATTTT
CASSHKGTEDSGNTIYF
>-|-|TRBJ2-7|TRBV20-1
TGCAGTGCTAGAGATACGGGCGGTCTTGAGCAGTACTTC
CSARDTGGLEQYF
>-|TRBD2|TRBJ2-3|TRBV7-9
TGTGCCAGCAGCTTAAGGAGCGGGAGTGGATCAGATACGCAGTATTTT
CASSLRSGSGSDTQYF
>-|-|TRBJ1-2|TRBV6-5
TGTGCCAGCAGTTACTTAACCGGGGGAGGCTACACCTTC
CASSYLTGGGYTF
>many|-|TRBJ1-1|TRBV20-1
TGCAGTGCTAGACTTCAGGGGATCACTGAAGCTTTCTTT
CSARLQGITEAFF
>-|-|TRBJ2-4|TRBV12-3/TRBV12-4
TGTGCCAGCAGTTTACCCACGGGCAAAAACATTCAGTACTTC
CASSLPTGKNIQYF
>-|-|TRBJ1-3|TRBV28
TGTGCCAGCAGTCCGCCGGGGGGGGCTGTAAACACCATATATTTT
CASSPPGGAVNTIYF
>-|-|TRBJ1-2|TRBV7-6
TGTGCCAGCAGCCAGACAGGAAACTATGGCTACACCTTC
CASSQTGNYGYTF
>many|TRBD1|TRBJ2-5|TRBV12-3/TRBV12-4
TGTGCCAGCAAGCCGGACAGGTGGGGAGAGACCCAGTACTTC
CASKPDRWGETQYF
>many|-|TRBJ2-2|TRBV2
TGTGCCAGCAGTGAATCGGTTTACGGAAACACCGGGGAGCTGTTTTTT
CASSESVYGNTGELFF